This entry lists 30 T cell receptor beta chains sequenced from one sample in a study of cytomegalovirus exposure and HLA in healthy donors (dated by TCRdb to about 2017). Library preparation was by the immunoSEQ multiplex PCR assay. TCRdb provides this immuneACCESS table in a form limited to in-frame rearrangements. Some clones are lacking; in checked studies, under half of them reflect an unresolved V gene, and why the rest are absent is not known. The sample has approximately 59,000 clones on record, almost 95% of them singletons. Of the sample, under 5.5% is held by the ten largest clones. The source material was PBMCs. The source is a man younger than 35 in good health and CMV-seropositive.

The genes are TRBV2 and TRBJ1-2, with 8 bases aligning to TRBD1. Germline V gene lookup returns CDR1 SNHLY and CDR2 FYNNEI. V was pared by 6 bases and J by 2 bases, with 11 bases of the junction left unmatched. The CDR3 runs 16 residues. The CDR3 DNA is TGTGCCAGCAGGAGGGACGAGGGACAGGCCAACTATGGCTACACCTTC. This codes for CASRRDEGQANYGYTF.

The rearrangement links TRBV25-1 to TRBJ2-5, with 8 bases identical to TRBD1. The CDR3 contains 15 residues. The germline V gene encodes CDR1 MGHDK and CDR2 SYGVNS. V lost 0 bases, J lost 4 bases, and 4 bases stayed unmatched. CDR3 loop: CASSEYLGQGETQYF. In nucleotides, the CDR3 is TGTGCCAGCAGTGAATATCTAGGACAGGGAGAGACCCAGTACTTC.

The chain combines TRBV5-1 with TRBJ2-3; no reliable D call. CDR3 size: 13 residues. Germline V lookup: CDR1 SGHRS, CDR2 YFSETQ. The V end was cut by 7 bases, the J end by 0 bases, with 9 bases between. In DNA form, the CDR3 reads TGCGCCAGCGGTACAGCTAGCACAGATACGCAGTATTTT. It yields the protein CASGTASTDTQYF.

In the case of this clone: Other DNA sequences in this sample translate to the same CDR3. The chain recombines TRBV11-2 with TRBJ2-7; TRBD2 matches 16 bases. V shed 2 bases, J shed 2 bases, and the junction held 9 bases outside the gene matches. CDR3 size: 19 residues. Germline V gene data show CDR1 as SGHAT and CDR2 as FQNNGV. CDR3 coding DNA: TGTGCCAGCAGCTTATATGGGACTAGCGGGAGGGCGAGCCCCTACGAGCAGTACTTC. Amino acid sequence: CASSLYGTSGRASPYEQYF.

The chain has TRBV18 and TRBJ1-2; D gene unclear. The CDR3 runs 15 residues. The V end was cut by 0 bases, the J end by 0 bases, with 8 bases between. Germline V gene sequence: CDR1 KGHSH, CDR2 LQKENI. Here the CDR3 reads CASSPPLQANYGYTF. As DNA, the CDR3 is TGTGCCAGCTCACCACCTTTGCAGGCTAACTATGGCTACACCTTC.

The chain recombines TRBV2 with TRBJ2-1, with 11 bases matching TRBD2. Germline CDR1 and CDR2: SNHLY and FYNNEI. V lost 6 bases to trimming and J lost 8 bases; unmatched junction nucleotides: 12. The CDR3 contains 16 residues. CDR3 in amino acids: CASRGLRLAGGDEQFF. The CDR3 nucleotides are TGTGCCAGCAGGGGGCTCCGTTTAGCGGGAGGGGATGAGCAGTTCTTC.

This sequence joins TRBV15 and TRBJ1-1; D unclear. V was trimmed by 6 bases and J by 9 bases, leaving 17 bases between them. The CDR3 spans 13 residues. Germline CDR1 is LNHNV and CDR2 is YYDKDF (reference sequence). In DNA, the CDR3 is TGTGCCACCAGTACTAACATATCCCCGAAAGCTTTCTTT. Residues: CATSTNISPKAFF.

The chain uses TRBV4-1 and TRBJ2-2, with no clear D. This CDR3 is built from 15 residues. Between the trimmed V and J ends, which lost 6 bases and 2 bases, there was a span of 13 bases. Germline assignment: CDR1 MGHRA and CDR2 YSYEKL. The CDR3 DNA reads as TGCGCCAGCAGGTTAACTCAGGTTAACACCGGGGAGCTGTTTTTT. Translation gives CASRLTQVNTGELFF.

This chain joins TRBV6-5 and TRBJ1-3, with a possible D match to TRBD1 (6 bases). This CDR3 is built from 14 residues. Trimming left V 7 bases short and J 0 bases short, with 10 bases between. Germline CDR1 reads MNHEY; CDR2 reads SVGAGI. CDR3 sequence (DNA): TGTGCCAGCACTACAGGGTCCTCTGGAAACACCATATATTTT. Translating gives CASTTGSSGNTIYF.

V and J are TRBV19 and TRBJ1-5, with D perhaps matching TRBD1 (5 bases). Germline CDR1 and CDR2: LNHDA and SQIVND (reference sequence). CDR3 length: 14 amino acids. V gave up 7 bases and J gave up 9 bases, with 19 bases separating them. The CDR3 DNA sequence: TGTGCCAGTAAAGCCAGGGCCCAGGGTGGGCCCCAGCATTTT. This codes for CASKARAQGGPQHF.

This clone has a handful of counts. The rearrangement joins TRBV5-4 to TRBJ2-2; unclear D gene. Germline loops: CDR1 SGHNT, CDR2 YYREEE (reference sequence). The CDR3 runs to 14 residues. The V and J ends lost 0 bases and 6 bases respectively, with 9 bases between them. CDR3 sequence (DNA): TGTGCCAGCAGCTTGGAGCCTTTCCCCGGGGAGCTGTTTTTT. The encoded protein is CASSLEPFPGELFF.

The sample holds a few counts of this clone. The chain employs TRBV6-1 and TRBJ1-1, with TRBD1 matching 8 bases. CDR3 size: 13 residues. The germline V gene encodes CDR1 MNHNS and CDR2 SASEGT. The trim removed 6 bases at V and 5 bases at J, leaving 5 bases unmatched. CDR3 loop: CASRGQGATEAFF. CDR3 nucleotide sequence: TGTGCCAGCAGGGGGCAGGGGGCAACTGAAGCTTTCTTT.

This sequence joins TRBV5-1 and TRBJ2-2, with 7 nucleotides matching TRBD1. With V trimmed by 4 bases and J by 4 bases, 4 bases remained unmatched. The CDR3 sequence is 14 residues long. Germline CDR1 is SGHRS and CDR2 is YFSETQ. The chain's CDR3 is CASSPDRSTGELFF. The CDR3 DNA follows: TGCGCCAGCAGCCCGGACAGGAGCACCGGGGAGCTGTTTTTT.

The rearrangement joins TRBV9 to TRBJ2-7, with 9 positions matching TRBD1. This CDR3 spans 13 amino acids. Looked up from germline, CDR1 is SGDLS and CDR2 is YYNGEE. Trimming cost V 4 bases and J 4 bases; bases outside gene matches: 3. CDR3 DNA sequence: TGTGCCAGCAGCCCCGGGACAGGGTACGAGCAGTACTTC. This codes for CASSPGTGYEQYF.

This chain links TRBV10-3 with TRBJ1-2; no clear D. The V end was cut by 7 bases, the J end by 7 bases, with 22 bases between. This CDR3 comprises 15 residues. CDR1 is ENHRY and CDR2 is SYGVKD in the germline V gene. CDR3 protein: CAITNQLLTLGGYTF. The DNA of the CDR3 is TGTGCCATCACCAACCAATTGCTGACACTGGGTGGCTACACCTTC.

The chain joins TRBV9 to TRBJ2-3; 7 bases are shared with TRBD2. CDR1 and CDR2 from the germline V gene are SGDLS and YYNGEE. This CDR3 spans 16 amino acids. V shed 4 bases and J 2 bases; nucleotides not matched to a gene: 10. This CDR3 is CASSLKGRGFTDTQYF. The CDR3 DNA sequence: TGTGCCAGCAGCCTAAAAGGGAGGGGATTCACAGATACGCAGTATTTT.

The chain carries TRBV7-8 and TRBJ1-2, with D unresolved. The length of the CDR3 is 14 residues. CDR1 is SGHVS and CDR2 is FQNEAQ in the germline V gene. Trimming stripped 5 bases from V and 1 base from J, with 11 bases between. CDR3 loop: CASSLTVVNYGYTF. The CDR3 nucleotides are TGTGCCAGCAGCCTAACGGTCGTTAACTATGGCTACACCTTC.

CDR3: CASSQREGYGYTF. The CDR3 region has the DNA TGTGCCAGCAGCCAGAGGGAGGGCTATGGCTACACCTTC. The chain links TRBV9 to TRBJ1-2; D remains unclear. The V and J ends lost 4 bases and 4 bases respectively, with 11 bases between them. This CDR3 comprises 13 residues. From germline, CDR1 is SGDLS and CDR2 YYNGEE.

The rearrangement joins TRBV9 to TRBJ2-3; TRBD2 matches 8 bases. V lost 4 bases, J lost 3 bases, and 10 bases stayed unmatched. This CDR3 contains 16 residues. CDR1 is SGDLS and CDR2 is YYNGEE in the germline V gene. The CDR3 nucleotides read TGTGCCAGCAGCCCCTTGGGGGCGGGAGGAACAGATACGCAGTATTTT. Residues: CASSPLGAGGTDTQYF.

V usage is TRBV2 and J usage is TRBJ2-7, with a weak D call TRBD2 (5 bases). Trimming pared 7 bases from V and 2 bases from J, leaving 18 bases between. Germline V gene data show CDR1 as SNHLY and CDR2 as FYNNEI. The length of the CDR3 is 15 residues. This chain's CDR3 is CASTLDLTETYEQYF. The CDR3 nucleotides read TGTGCCAGCACCCTGGACTTAACTGAGACCTACGAGCAGTACTTC.

V usage is TRBV7-9 and J usage is TRBJ2-7, with D perhaps matching TRBD1 (6 bases). V shed 4 bases and J shed 6 bases, with 16 bases lying between them. This CDR3 is 14 amino acids long. CDR1 is SEHNR, CDR2 FQNEAQ, per germline (reference sequence). Written as DNA, the CDR3 is TGTGCCAGCAGCTCCACTAAACCAGGGGTCGAGCAGTACTTC. Protein product: CASSSTKPGVEQYF.

The J gene is TRBJ1-4, the V gene TRBV2; D is uncertain. CDR1 SNHLY and CDR2 FYNNEI come from the germline V gene. This CDR3 is built from 14 residues. V shed 6 bases and J shed 2 bases, with 10 bases lying between them. CDR3 amino acids: CASRQLETNEKLFF. CDR3 DNA: TGTGCCAGCAGGCAACTGGAGACTAATGAAAAACTGTTTTTT. The full variable domain, with the rest looked up from reference TRBV2 and TRBJ1-4, is EPEVTQTPSHQVTQMGQEVILRCVPISNHLYFYWYRQILGQKVEFLVSFYNNEISEKSEIFDDQFSVERPDGSNFTLKIRSTKLEDSAMYFCASRQLETNEKLFFGSGTQLSVL.

The chain is built from TRBV30 and TRBJ2-7; D gene unclear. In germline, CDR1 is GTSNPN, CDR2 SVGIG (reference sequence). Trimming removed 4 bases from V and 6 bases from J, with 10 bases in between. This CDR3 spans 11 amino acids. The CDR3 spells CAWNRNGEQYF. The CDR3 bases are TGTGCCTGGAACCGAAACGGCGAGCAGTACTTC.

The sample holds a few counts of this clone. The chain carries TRBV7-9 and TRBJ2-5; 7 bases line up with TRBD2. This CDR3 comprises 15 residues. Trimming removed 8 bases from V and 3 bases from J; junction bases left unmatched: 12. CDR1 and CDR2 (germline): SEHNR, FQNEAQ (reference sequence). The CDR3 DNA follows: TGTGCCAGCCGGGACTACCTTGGATCTGAAGAGACCCAGTACTTC. It translates to CASRDYLGSEETQYF. The whole variable domain, filled in from reference TRBV7-9 and TRBJ2-5, reads DTGVSQNPRHKITKRGQNVTFRCDPISEHNRLYWYRQTLGQGPEFLTYFQNEAQLEKSRLLSDRFSAERPKGSFSTLEIQRTEQGDSAMYLCASRDYLGSEETQYFGPGTRLLVL.

The chain links TRBV6-5 to TRBJ2-4; weak D call: TRBD1 (6 bases). The CDR3 length is 13 residues. Germline-derived CDR1 and CDR2 are MNHEY and SVGAGI. V was pared by 6 bases and J by 5 bases, with 11 bases between. CDR3 nucleotide sequence: TGTGCCAGCAGGGGGGCAGAGCAAAACATTCAGTACTTC. It translates to CASRGAEQNIQYF.

The count of this clone is one. This chain joins TRBV27 and TRBJ1-2; 10 bases align to TRBD1. CDR3 length: 13 residues. CDR1 MNHEY and CDR2 SMNVEV come from the germline V gene (reference sequence). Trimming removed 4 bases from V and 4 bases from J; junction bases left unmatched: 0. The CDR3 region has the DNA TGTGCCAGCAGTTGGACAGGGGGCTATGGCTACACCTTC. The encoded protein is CASSWTGGYGYTF.

Remarks on this clone: This sample includes further DNA sequences coding for the same CDR3. The chain is built from TRBV5-1 and TRBJ1-3; D is possibly TRBD1 (5 bases). The CDR3 is 15 residues long. V was trimmed by 0 bases and J by 0 bases, leaving 7 bases between them. The V gene's germline CDR1 is SGHRS and CDR2 YFSETQ. The CDR3 DNA reads as TGCGCCAGCAGCTTGGCGGGGGGCTCTGGAAACACCATATATTTT. It specifies CASSLAGGSGNTIYF.

The chain carries TRBV6-5 and TRBJ1-1; TRBD1 matches 8 bases. The CDR3 has 14 residues. CDR1 and CDR2 from the germline V gene are MNHEY and SVGAGI. Losses at the gene ends were 7 bases for V and 6 bases for J; bases not matched to a gene: 10. CDR3 in amino acids: CASTPGGRIAEAFF. The CDR3 bases are TGTGCCAGCACCCCAGGGGGCCGGATCGCTGAAGCTTTCTTT.

The chain recombines TRBV25-1 with TRBJ2-2, with TRBD1 identical over 7 bases. This CDR3 is built from 17 residues. Germline V gene data show CDR1 as MGHDK and CDR2 as SYGVNS. The junction had 10 bases not matched to a gene; V was cut back by 3 bases and J by 3 bases. CDR3 residues: CASSEPTGDADTGELFF. CDR3 in DNA: TGTGCCAGCAGTGAGCCAACAGGGGATGCGGACACCGGGGAGCTGTTTTTT.

CDR3 sequence: CASSLPDRDTQYF. The CDR3 bases are TGTGCCAGCAGTTTACCCGACAGGGATACGCAGTATTTT. The chain uses TRBV28 and TRBJ2-3; perhaps TRBD1 as D (6 bases). The CDR3 covers 13 residues. Germline V gives CDR1 MDHEN, CDR2 SYDVKM. Between the trimmed V and J ends, which lost 2 bases and 6 bases, there was a span of 9 bases.